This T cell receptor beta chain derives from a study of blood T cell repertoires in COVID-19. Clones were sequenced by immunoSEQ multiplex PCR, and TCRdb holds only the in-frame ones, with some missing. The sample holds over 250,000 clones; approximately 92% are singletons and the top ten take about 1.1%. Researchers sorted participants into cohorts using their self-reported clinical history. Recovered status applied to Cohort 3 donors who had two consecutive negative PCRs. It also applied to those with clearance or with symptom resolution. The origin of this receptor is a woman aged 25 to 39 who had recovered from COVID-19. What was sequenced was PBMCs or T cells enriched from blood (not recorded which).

Here the CDR3 DNA reads TGTGCCAGCAGCTTAGTGGTTAGCGGGAGCTACGAGCAGTACTTC. It is translated as CASSLVVSGSYEQYF. V usage is TRBV7-2 and J usage is TRBJ2-7; 9 bases fit TRBD2. V trimming: 1 base; J trimming: 3 bases; junction bases outside the gene matches: 4. This CDR3 spans 15 amino acids. Germline assignment: CDR1 SGHTA and CDR2 FQGNSA.